Presented here are 31 T cell receptor beta chains from one specimen sequenced in a study of shared clonotypes between healthy human individuals. TCRdb's copy holds only in-frame clones and misses some; the assay was immunoSEQ multiplex PCR. The repertoire holds some 1,600,000 clones, 95% to 99% seen once, with about 0.42% in the top ten. Material: naive CD4+ T cells sorted from blood. Documented subset: CD45RA+ positively selected. All receptors derive from a man between 25 and 39 years old in good health.

V and J are TRBV28 and TRBJ1-1; 11 bases align to TRBD1. Trimming took 7 bases from V and 4 from J; bases not matched to a gene: 8. Germline V CDR1 and CDR2: MDHEN, SYDVKM. This CDR3 contains 15 residues. The DNA for the CDR3 is TGTGCCAGCATATACTCCGGGACAGGGGGCACTGAAGCTTTCTTT. It codes for CASIYSGTGGTEAFF.

The chain links TRBV29-1 to TRBJ2-3; no firm D call. Germline CDR1 reads SQVTM; CDR2 reads ANQGSEA. With 6 bases removed from V and 1 base from J, the gap between germline ends came to 11 bases. The CDR3 is 13 residues long. For the CDR3, the DNA is TGCAGCGTCCGCCAGGCGCGCACAGATACGCAGTATTTT. Amino acid sequence: CSVRQARTDTQYF.

The V call is TRBV28, the J call TRBJ2-1; TRBD2 matches 8 bases. Trimming removed 9 bases from V and 0 bases from J; junction bases left unmatched: 7. This CDR3 has 15 residues. From germline, CDR1 is MDHEN and CDR2 SYDVKM. The CDR3, as DNA: TGTGCCAGTAGAGACGGGGGGGGCTCCTACAATGAGCAGTTCTTC. Protein product: CASRDGGGSYNEQFF.

The chain joins TRBV6-5 to TRBJ2-2; D unclear. Trimming removed 1 base from V and 2 bases from J, with 5 bases in between. This CDR3 contains 14 residues. The germline V gene has CDR1 MNHEY and CDR2 SVGAGI. As DNA, the CDR3 is TGTGCCAGCAGTTACTATGACAACACCGGGGAGCTGTTTTTT. This codes for CASSYYDNTGELFF.

The chain uses TRBV5-5 and TRBJ2-2, with a possible D match to TRBD2 (6 bases). The germline CDR1 and CDR2 sequences are SGHKS and YYEKEE (reference sequence). Trimming removed 5 bases from V and 4 bases from J, with 18 bases in between. The length of the CDR3 is 16 residues. The chain's CDR3 is CASSWPGGSGTGELFF. The CDR3 DNA reads TGTGCCAGCAGTTGGCCCGGGGGTAGCGGCACCGGGGAGCTGTTTTTT.

This clone was observed once. The chain combines TRBV28 with TRBJ1-2, with D maybe TRBD1 (6 bases). Germline CDR1 MDHEN, CDR2 SYDVKM. V dropped 7 bases and J dropped 6 bases, with 12 bases sitting between them. CDR3 size: 12 residues. CDR3 region: CASNNNRDGYTF. CDR3 nucleotide sequence: TGTGCCAGCAACAACAACAGGGATGGCTACACCTTC.

The CDR3 DNA reads TGTGCCATCAGTGAAAACCTCTCCTACGAGCAGTACTTC. It translates to CAISENLSYEQYF. This rearrangement joins TRBV10-3 to TRBJ2-7, with no clear D. Germline CDR1 reads ENHRY; CDR2 reads SYGVKD. The V and J ends lost 3 bases and 0 bases respectively, with 6 bases between them. This CDR3 has 13 residues.

The rearrangement uses TRBV28 and TRBJ2-2, with 9 bases lining up with TRBD1. V lost 4 bases, J lost 4 bases, and 7 bases stayed unmatched. In germline, CDR1 is MDHEN, CDR2 SYDVKM. CDR3 length equals 16 residues. The CDR3: CASSSPQGASTGELFF. The CDR3 coding sequence is TGTGCCAGCAGTTCCCCACAGGGGGCGAGCACCGGGGAGCTGTTTTTT.

This sequence joins TRBV6-1 and TRBJ1-2; weak D call: TRBD1 (5 bases). Germline CDR1 reads MNHNS; CDR2 reads SASEGT. The CDR3 consists of 15 residues. V was shortened by 3 bases and J by 1 base, with 12 bases between the two germline ends. CDR3 bases: TGTGCCAGCAGTGATAACAGGAGTCGTAACTATGGCTACACCTTC. Translated: CASSDNRSRNYGYTF.

The J gene is TRBJ2-1, the V gene TRBV27; D might be TRBD2 (5 bases). Deletions cut 3 bases from V and 7 bases from J, with 10 bases between. There are 13 residues in the CDR3. Germline V CDR1 and CDR2: MNHEY, SMNVEV (reference sequence). The DNA for the CDR3 is TGTGCCAGCAGTTTTGAGGGTTGGAATGAGCAGTTCTTC. Translated: CASSFEGWNEQFF.

This clone was observed a single time. Other DNA sequences from this sample encode an identical CDR3 as well. The gene calls are TRBV5-1 and TRBJ2-5, with D possibly TRBD2 on 6 matching bases. CDR3 length: 14 residues. CDR1 is SGHRS and CDR2 is YFSETQ in the germline V gene. Trimming left V 2 bases short and J 3 bases short, with 11 bases between. The CDR3 DNA sequence: TGCGCCAGCAGCTTTGGTAGCGGTAAAGAGACCCAGTACTTC. This codes for CASSFGSGKETQYF.

V and J are TRBV5-6 and TRBJ2-7; D may match TRBD1 or TRBD2 (5 bases each). Between the trimmed V and J ends, which lost 0 bases and 2 bases, there was a span of 18 bases. The CDR3 is 17 residues long. Per germline, CDR1 SGHDT and CDR2 YYEEEE. This CDR3 reads CASSLGPGAGLTYEQYF. CDR3 in DNA: TGTGCCAGCAGCTTGGGTCCCGGGGCGGGCTTAACCTACGAGCAGTACTTC. The whole variable domain, filled in from reference TRBV5-6 and TRBJ2-7, reads DAGVTQSPTHLIKTRGQQVTLRCSPKSGHDTVSWYQQALGQGPQFIFQYYEEEERQRGNFPDRFSGHQFPNYSSELNVNALLLGDSALYLCASSLGPGAGLTYEQYFGPGTRLTVT.

The chain carries TRBV11-2 and TRBJ2-1; D not certain. The CDR3 totals 14 residues. Germline-derived CDR1 and CDR2 are SGHAT and FQNNGV. Trimming pared 6 bases from V and 6 bases from J, leaving 15 bases between. The CDR3 DNA follows: TGTGCCAGCAGAAAGGAGACTCACTCCAATGAGCAGTTCTTC. This gives the protein CASRKETHSNEQFF.

This chain connects TRBV14 to TRBJ1-1, with 9 positions matching TRBD1. Per germline, CDR1 SGHDN and CDR2 FVKESK. V gave up 1 base and J gave up 6 bases; unmatched junction bases: 6. This CDR3 is 15 amino acids long. The DNA of the CDR3 is TGTGCCAGCAGCCAAGTACAGGGGGCGCTTTCTGAAGCTTTCTTT. Translation gives CASSQVQGALSEAFF.

This clone was observed a single time. This sequence joins TRBV29-1 and TRBJ2-7, with 7 bases fitting TRBD2. V shed 4 bases and J 2 bases; nucleotides not matched to a gene: 5. The CDR3 is 13 amino acids. Germline V gives CDR1 SQVTM, CDR2 ANQGSEA. CDR3 DNA: TGCAGCGTTGGTACAGCGGGGCCCTACGAGCAGTACTTC. It is translated as CSVGTAGPYEQYF.

The V call is TRBV7-6, the J call TRBJ1-3; D remains ambiguous. The CDR3 sequence is 14 residues long. The germline CDR1 and CDR2 sequences are SGHVS and FNYEAQ. Trimming pared 2 bases from V and 0 bases from J, leaving 5 bases between. CDR3 bases: TGTGCCAGCAGCTTACAGAGCTCTGGAAACACCATATATTTT. It encodes CASSLQSSGNTIYF.

The V gene is TRBV5-4, the J gene TRBJ1-3, with D unclear. Trimming took off 4 bases at V and 2 bases at J, with 13 bases between the two ends. CDR1 and CDR2 (germline): SGHNT, YYREEE (reference sequence). The CDR3 runs 15 residues. In nucleotides, the CDR3 is TGTGCCAGCAGCAGAAGCACAAAGACTGGAAACACCATATATTTT. This gives the protein CASSRSTKTGNTIYF.

This rearrangement joins TRBV12-2 to TRBJ1-2. TRBV12-2 is listed as a pseudogene. The CDR3 runs to 14 residues. This CDR3 is CASRRSGVSGGYTF. The CDR3 nucleotides read TGTGCAAGTCGCCGTAGCGGCGTCTCTGGTGGCTACACCTTC.

Here the CDR3 DNA reads TGTGCCAGCAGTTCTCCGTCGTATAAGCAGTTCTTC. Amino acid sequence: CASSSPSYKQFF. This chain connects TRBV28 to TRBJ2-1; D ambiguous. The germline CDR1 and CDR2 sequences are MDHEN and SYDVKM. The CDR3 totals 12 residues. V lost 4 bases, J lost 11 bases, and 12 bases lay in between.

The V call is TRBV18, the J call TRBJ2-3, with 7 bases fitting TRBD2. Germline values: CDR1 KGHSH, CDR2 LQKENI. This CDR3 is built from 15 residues. V shed 6 bases and J 1 base; nucleotides not matched to a gene: 7. The DNA for the CDR3 is TGTGCCAGCTCCGAGGCTAGCGGACGCACAGATACGCAGTATTTT. It encodes CASSEASGRTDTQYF.

The genes are TRBV15 and TRBJ1-2; 11 bases match TRBD1. The germline CDR1 and CDR2 sequences are LNHNV and YYDKDF (reference sequence). The CDR3 has 14 residues. Unmatched junction bases numbered 8, after V lost 6 bases and J lost 8 bases. CDR3 bases: TGTGCCACCAGACTGGACAGGGGGCTAGGAGGCTACACCTTC. Translated, it gives CATRLDRGLGGYTF. Full variable domain (missing parts from reference TRBV15 and TRBJ1-2): DAMVIQNPRYQVTQFGKPVTLSCSQTLNHNVMYWYQQKSSQAPKLLFHYYDKDFNNEADTPDNFQSRRPNTSFCFLDIRSPGLGDTAMYLCATRLDRGLGGYTFGSGTRLTVV.

This sequence joins TRBV6-5 and TRBJ1-2; D remains unclear. Germline CDR1 is MNHEY and CDR2 is SVGAGI. V shed 6 bases and J shed 7 bases, with 18 bases lying between them. The CDR3 is 14 amino acids. The CDR3 region is CASRQLRGTGGYTF. Written as DNA, the CDR3 is TGTGCCAGCAGGCAGTTACGGGGAACGGGTGGCTACACCTTC.

V is TRBV5-4 and J is TRBJ2-1, with 11 bases aligning to TRBD2. Germline V CDR1 and CDR2: SGHNT, YYREEE (reference sequence). This CDR3 comprises 14 residues. The V gene end was trimmed by 1 base and the J gene end by 8 bases; junction bases not matched to a gene: 2. The CDR3 nucleotides are TGTGCCAGCAGCTTGACTAGCGGGAGCGATGAGCAGTTCTTC. Translating gives CASSLTSGSDEQFF.

Concerning this clone itself: This specimen includes other DNA sequences encoding the same CDR3. This rearrangement joins TRBV7-8 to TRBJ2-7; tentative D call: TRBD2 (5 bases). Germline CDR1 SGHVS, CDR2 FQNEAQ. The CDR3 is made up of 14 amino acids. Trimming left V 4 bases short and J 2 bases short, with 12 bases between. The CDR3 nucleotides read TGTGCCAGCAGCTCGCCGGGATTGCCCTACGAGCAGTACTTC. Amino acid sequence: CASSSPGLPYEQYF.

The chain uses TRBV18 and TRBJ2-5; D is unclear. The length of the CDR3 is 13 residues. Trimming cost V 5 bases and J 7 bases, with 14 bases left between them. CDR1 is KGHSH, CDR2 LQKENI, per germline. The CDR3 is CASSEPGVGTQYF. CDR3 DNA: TGTGCCAGCTCAGAACCGGGCGTGGGGACCCAGTACTTC.

V usage is TRBV9 and J usage is TRBJ2-5; D gene unclear. Germline-derived CDR1 and CDR2 are SGDLS and YYNGEE. There are 17 residues in the CDR3. Trimming left V 0 bases short and J 0 bases short, with 15 bases between. As DNA, the CDR3 is TGTGCCAGCAGCGTAGCTGTGGGCAAAGGGAACCAAGAGACCCAGTACTTC. As protein: CASSVAVGKGNQETQYF.

The table lists this clone with a count of one. This sequence joins TRBV15 and TRBJ1-4; D gene ambiguous. Deletions cut 1 base from V and 0 bases from J, with 3 bases between. Germline V CDR1 and CDR2: LNHNV, YYDKDF (reference sequence). There are 14 residues in the CDR3. The CDR3 spells CATSRVATNEKLFF. The CDR3 DNA follows: TGTGCCACCAGCAGAGTAGCAACTAATGAAAAACTGTTTTTT.

A word on this clone: This CDR3 is also generated by other DNA sequences in the sample. V usage is TRBV18 and J usage is TRBJ1-1; D not certain. Trimming shortened V by 1 base and J by 1 base, and 7 bases separated the two germline ends. The CDR3 spans 14 residues. Germline V gene data show CDR1 as KGHSH and CDR2 as LQKENI. CDR3 amino acids: CASSPLGRNTEAFF. CDR3 nucleotide sequence: TGTGCCAGCTCACCACTAGGCAGGAACACTGAAGCTTTCTTT.

CDR3 DNA: TGTGCCAGCAGTTACGGGAGCACCATATATTTT. Its protein is CASSYGSTIYF. The rearrangement joins TRBV6-5 to TRBJ1-3; D remains unclear. Trimming cost V 2 bases and J 9 bases, with 5 bases left between them. Germline V gene data show CDR1 as MNHEY and CDR2 as SVGAGI. The CDR3 totals 11 residues.

The rearrangement joins TRBV4-3 to TRBJ1-4; possible D gene TRBD1, 5 bases. The CDR3 consists of 17 residues. Trimming removed 1 base at V and 0 bases at J, with 12 bases between. Germline V gene lookup returns CDR1 LGHNA and CDR2 YSLEER. CDR3 nucleotides: TGCGCCAGCAGCCAAGGCGACAGTTCTGCAACTAATGAAAAACTGTTTTTT. Its protein product is CASSQGDSSATNEKLFF.

V gene TRBV7-2 combines with J gene TRBJ2-3; TRBD2 is a possible D gene (6 bases). The germline V gene encodes CDR1 SGHTA and CDR2 FQGNSA. V was pared by 5 bases and J by 0 bases, with 9 bases between. This CDR3 is built from 14 residues. The CDR3 loop reads CASSGAGSTDTQYF. The CDR3 DNA is TGTGCCAGCAGCGGAGCGGGCAGCACAGATACGCAGTATTTT.